This T cell receptor (beta chain) is drawn from a study of blood T cell repertoires in COVID-19. In the study overall: Sites in the United States, Italy and Spain provided acute and convalescent COVID-19 samples. PBMCs, B-cell-depleted T cells, or T cells provided the cDNA or gDNA that made up the material.

The germline V gene has CDR1 LNHDA and CDR2 SQIVND (reference sequence). There are 15 residues in the CDR3. V lost 5 bases to trimming and J lost 0 bases, with 11 bases between them. Original processing methods: It was from reference gene primer amplification that nucleated cell counts were estimated. Measured with immunoSEQ multiplex PCR; TCRdb has only the in-frame clones, and not every one. The V and J calls and clone size were taken over from that table, and D and trimming were inferred from the DNA. The sample comprises 65,000 or so clones, under 95% of which are singletons, and around 1.3% rests with the top ten.

This sequence originates from a man in his sixties with acute or convalescent COVID-19. The specimen was peripheral blood. The chain links TRBV19 to TRBJ1-3; D is ambiguous. The CDR3: CASSPRPSSGNTIYF. DNA for the CDR3: TGTGCCAGTAGTCCTAGACCAAGCTCTGGAAACACCATATATTTT. Variable domain in full (rest from reference TRBV19 and TRBJ1-3): DGGITQSPKYLFRKEGQNVTLSCEQNLNHDAMYWYRQDPGQGLRLIYYSQIVNDFQKGDIAEGYSVSREKKESFPLTVTSAQKNPTAFYLCASSPRPSSGNTIYFGEGSWLTVV.